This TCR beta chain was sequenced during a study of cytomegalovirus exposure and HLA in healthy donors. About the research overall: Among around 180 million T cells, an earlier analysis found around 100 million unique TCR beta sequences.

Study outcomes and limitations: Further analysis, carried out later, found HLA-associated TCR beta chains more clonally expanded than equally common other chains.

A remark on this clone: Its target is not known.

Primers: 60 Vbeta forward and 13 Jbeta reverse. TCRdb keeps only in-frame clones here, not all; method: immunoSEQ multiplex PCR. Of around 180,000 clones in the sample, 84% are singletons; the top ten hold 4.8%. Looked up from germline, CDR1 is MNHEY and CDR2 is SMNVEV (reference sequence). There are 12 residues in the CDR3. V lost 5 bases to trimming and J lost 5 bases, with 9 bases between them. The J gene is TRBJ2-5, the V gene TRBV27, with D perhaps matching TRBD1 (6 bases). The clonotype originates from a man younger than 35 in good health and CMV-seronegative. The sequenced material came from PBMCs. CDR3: CASSLQGETQYF. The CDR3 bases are TGTGCCAGCAGTCTCCAGGGGGAGACCCAGTACTTC.